The 20 T cell receptor beta chains given below trace back to one sample, sequenced in a study of cytomegalovirus exposure and HLA in healthy donors. Method: immunoSEQ multiplex PCR; TCRdb's copy keeps in-frame clones and lacks some. Of about 280,000 clones listed, roughly 90% are singletons. The sample taken for sequencing was PBMCs. The receptors derive from a young woman in good health and CMV-seronegative.

V and J are TRBV5-1 and TRBJ1-1; D remains ambiguous. V shed 4 bases and J shed 3 bases, with 19 bases lying between them. Germline loops: CDR1 SGHRS, CDR2 YFSETQ. The CDR3 has 16 residues. The CDR3 sequence: CASSTRVGLNDTEAFF. The CDR3 nucleotides read TGCGCCAGCAGCACCCGGGTCGGGTTGAATGACACTGAAGCTTTCTTT.

The V call is TRBV5-1, the J call TRBJ1-6; 10 positions agree with TRBD1. Germline V gene lookup returns CDR1 SGHRS and CDR2 YFSETQ. The V segment lost 5 bases and the J segment 10 bases; nucleotides outside the gene matches: 9. This CDR3 is 15 amino acids long. The CDR3 DNA sequence: TGCGCCAGCAGTCCCGACAGGGGGCTGGGATCACCCCTCCACTTT. This encodes CASSPDRGLGSPLHF.

This chain uses TRBV19 with TRBJ1-1; 8 nucleotides line up with TRBD1. Germline-derived CDR1 and CDR2 are LNHDA and SQIVND (reference sequence). This CDR3 has 13 residues. Trimming at V came to 7 bases and at J to 3 bases, leaving 4 bases not matched to a gene. Written as DNA, the CDR3 is TGTGCCAGTAACCGACAGGGGTACACTGAAGCTTTCTTT. It yields the protein CASNRQGYTEAFF. The full variable domain, rest sourced from reference TRBV19 and TRBJ1-1, is DGGITQSPKYLFRKEGQNVTLSCEQNLNHDAMYWYRQDPGQGLRLIYYSQIVNDFQKGDIAEGYSVSREKKESFPLTVTSAQKNPTAFYLCASNRQGYTEAFFGQGTRLTVV.

This sequence joins TRBV27 and TRBJ1-2; 10 bases fit TRBD1. Per germline, CDR1 MNHEY and CDR2 SMNVEV (reference sequence). J lost 6 bases, V lost 4 bases, and 5 bases had no gene match. The length of the CDR3 is 14 residues. CDR3 region: CASSYRDRGHGYTF. CDR3 bases: TGTGCCAGCAGTTACCGGGACAGGGGCCATGGCTACACCTTC.

The sample holds one count of this clone. The chain recombines TRBV19 with TRBJ1-1; 7 positions agree with TRBD1. The V gene's germline CDR1 is LNHDA and CDR2 SQIVND (reference sequence). Germline trimming cut 7 bases from V and 5 bases from J; bases unmatched to any gene: 10. The CDR3 extends over 14 amino acids. CDR3 nucleotide sequence: TGTGCCAGTACCCTACAGGGGAAGGCGACTGAAGCTTTCTTT. Residues: CASTLQGKATEAFF.

The chain has TRBV5-1 and TRBJ1-4; 7 bases line up with TRBD1. The CDR3 is 16 amino acids. V shed 5 bases, J shed 0 bases, and the junction held 7 bases outside the gene matches. The germline CDR1 and CDR2 sequences are SGHRS and YFSETQ. In DNA, the CDR3 is TGCGCCAGCAGGCTACCCGGGACAGCAACTAATGAAAAACTGTTTTTT. Residues: CASRLPGTATNEKLFF.

The chain is built from TRBV7-2 and TRBJ2-7, with TRBD2 matching 8 bases. The CDR3 has 16 residues. CDR1 SGHTA and CDR2 FQGNSA come from the germline V gene. J was trimmed by 2 bases and V by 4 bases; bases with no gene match: 10. CDR3 residues: CASSSPSGHYAYEQYF. The CDR3 coding sequence is TGTGCCAGCAGCTCCCCTAGCGGGCACTATGCCTACGAGCAGTACTTC.

CDR3 amino acids: CASSSPPEHYEQYF. The CDR3 DNA reads TGCGCCAGCAGCTCCCCTCCTGAGCACTACGAGCAGTACTTC. This sequence joins TRBV5-1 and TRBJ2-7; D not resolved. The germline V and J ends were trimmed by 3 bases and 3 bases, with 13 bases remaining between them. CDR3 length equals 14 residues. Germline CDR1 reads SGHRS; CDR2 reads YFSETQ.

The chain carries TRBV4-3 and TRBJ1-1; D may be TRBD1 (6 bases). Germline V gene lookup returns CDR1 LGHNA and CDR2 YSLEER. The CDR3 is made up of 15 amino acids. With 0 bases removed from V and 10 bases from J, the gap between germline ends came to 18 bases. CDR3 amino acids: CASSQDGWGRVRAFF. The CDR3 DNA follows: TGCGCCAGCAGCCAAGATGGGTGGGGGCGGGTACGAGCTTTCTTT.

The chain combines TRBV27 with TRBJ2-1; TRBD2 is a possible D gene (5 bases). Trimming stripped 5 bases from V and 0 bases from J, with 8 bases between. CDR1 is MNHEY and CDR2 is SMNVEV in the germline V gene (reference sequence). The CDR3 is 14 residues long. This CDR3 reads CASSLAPSYNEQFF. The DNA for the CDR3 is TGTGCCAGCAGTCTAGCACCCTCCTACAATGAGCAGTTCTTC.

The chain uses TRBV4-3 and TRBJ2-6; D is perhaps TRBD1 (6 bases). The CDR3 loop spans 16 amino acids. Per germline, CDR1 LGHNA and CDR2 YSLEER. Trimming stripped 2 bases from V and 2 bases from J, with 10 bases between. CDR3 nucleotides: TGCGCCAGCAGCCAACCGACAGGCCCTGGGGCCAACGTCCTGACTTTC. This gives the protein CASSQPTGPGANVLTF.

The V gene is TRBV9, the J gene TRBJ1-6; 8 nucleotides agree with TRBD1. Germline V lookup: CDR1 SGDLS, CDR2 YYNGEE. The CDR3 has 16 residues. J lost 7 bases, V lost 0 bases, and 6 bases had no gene match. The CDR3 nucleotides read TGTGCCAGCAGCGTAGATCAGGGGGCAGCCAATTCACCCCTCCACTTT. Residues: CASSVDQGAANSPLHF.

J is TRBJ1-1 and V is TRBV6-1; D perhaps matches TRBD1 (5 bases). Germline CDR1 and CDR2: MNHNS and SASEGT. The CDR3 covers 12 residues. Trimming removed 4 bases at V and 6 bases at J, with 9 bases between. Written as DNA, the CDR3 is TGTGCCAGCAGTGTTTTGGGGCCTGAAGCTTTCTTT. Translated: CASSVLGPEAFF.

The chain links TRBV9 to TRBJ2-3; a possible D gene is TRBD2 (5 bases). CDR1 is SGDLS and CDR2 is YYNGEE in the germline V gene. The CDR3 length is 13 residues. The V end lost 1 base, the J end lost 3 bases, and 6 bases lay between the germline ends. The CDR3 region is CASSVTGTDTQYF. The CDR3 bases are TGTGCCAGCAGCGTAACGGGGACAGATACGCAGTATTTT.

The rearrangement links TRBV27 to TRBJ2-1; 12 nucleotides align to TRBD2. This CDR3 is 16 amino acids long. CDR1 MNHEY and CDR2 SMNVEV come from the germline V gene (reference sequence). The J segment lost 6 bases and the V segment lost 6 bases, leaving 9 bases of the junction unmatched. CDR3 sequence reads: CASRRLAGGPSNEQFF. In DNA, the CDR3 is TGTGCCAGCAGAAGGCTAGCGGGAGGGCCGTCCAATGAGCAGTTCTTC.

The V gene is TRBV7-6, the J gene TRBJ1-2, with 8 bases fitting TRBD1. The CDR3 totals 13 residues. J was trimmed by 8 bases and V by 1 base; bases with no gene match: 3. The germline gives CDR1 SGHVS, CDR2 FNYEAQ. The CDR3 reads CASSLGGQAGYTF. Here the CDR3 DNA reads TGTGCCAGCAGCTTAGGGGGACAGGCCGGCTACACCTTC.

The DNA of the CDR3 is TGTGCCAGCAGCTTAGTGATGGGCCGGAAACCCTACGAGCAGTACTTC. This codes for CASSLVMGRKPYEQYF. The V gene is TRBV11-2, the J gene TRBJ2-7; no reliable D call. Germline-derived CDR1 and CDR2 are SGHAT and FQNNGV. Trimming pared 1 base from V and 2 bases from J, leaving 15 bases between. The CDR3 sequence is 16 residues long.

The rearrangement joins TRBV19 to TRBJ2-5; a weak D match, TRBD1 (6 bases). Per germline, CDR1 LNHDA and CDR2 SQIVND (reference sequence). The CDR3 is 16 residues long. V lost 5 bases and J lost 1, with 17 bases in between. The CDR3, as DNA: TGTGCCAGTAGTGCAGATCGGGTACAGGGCCAAGAGACCCAGTACTTC. This gives the protein CASSADRVQGQETQYF.

The chain couples TRBV6-4 to TRBJ1-2; D may be TRBD1 (6 bases). In germline, CDR1 is MRHNA, CDR2 SNTAGT. There are 15 residues in the CDR3. Trimming pared 0 bases from V and 2 bases from J, leaving 10 bases between. DNA of the CDR3: TGTGCCAGCAGTGACTCGGCAGGGGCGAACTATGGCTACACCTTC. It codes for CASSDSAGANYGYTF.

The V gene is TRBV6-5, the J gene TRBJ1-1; 9 positions agree with TRBD1. V shed 4 bases, J shed 5 bases, and the junction held 8 bases outside the gene matches. This CDR3 comprises 15 residues. From germline, CDR1 is MNHEY and CDR2 SVGAGI. The CDR3 sequence is CASSSGTGLSTEAFF. The CDR3 DNA reads TGTGCCAGCAGTTCCGGGACAGGGCTTTCGACTGAAGCTTTCTTT.